This entry features one TCR beta chain sequence. Germline V gene data show CDR1 as GTSNPN and CDR2 as SVGIG (reference sequence). This CDR3 has 14 amino acids. With 2 bases clipped from V and 5 bases from J, the junction kept 2 bases outside the gene matches. TCRdb keeps only in-frame clones here, not all; method: immunoSEQ multiplex PCR. Altogether about 240,000 clones are present, approximately 85% being singletons, with the ten largest covering 0.65% to 0.9%. This sample was included in a study of blood T cell repertoires in COVID-19. Source material: peripheral blood. This clonotype originated in a woman aged 25 to 39 with acute or convalescent COVID-19. The V and J genes are TRBV30 and TRBJ2-3, with 12 nucleotides matching TRBD2. The CDR3 coding sequence is TGTGCCTGGAGTCGGGGACTAGCGGGAGATACGCAGTATTTT. It translates to CAWSRGLAGDTQYF.